This T cell receptor (beta chain) was sequenced for a study of cytomegalovirus exposure and HLA in healthy donors (TCRdb year 2017). As for the study more broadly: An earlier analysis of some 550 of the donors reported 250 to 350 Gb of sequence data and approximately 110 million unique TCR beta sequences from around 200 million T cells. An earlier analysis of a few hundred of the donors applied high-throughput TCR beta sequencing to assess whether each TCR beta V gene segment acted as functional or pseudogenic. A few DR-DQ haplotypes were handled as single units for association and clustering because linkage in the cohort was strong. Alongside the repertoire data, information on donor age, sex, ethnicity and CMV serostatus was compiled. On average, 235,054 unique TCR beta nucleotide sequences were sequenced per donor among several hundred genotyped donors of the cohort, with approximately 18% of those sequences being non-productive. Of the 398 genotyped donors, roughly 80% fell in the genetic ancestry cluster associated with self-reported Caucasian donors. Both class I and class II loci were covered by HLA typing, at four-digit resolution. Roughly 300 gigabases of sequencing data and roughly 80 million unique TCR sequences made up an early release that covered 500 to 700 HLA-typed donors. Rather than drawing on any new phenotypic data, the later analysis identified candidate immune exposures from TCR beta sequences and the way those sequences occurred across donors. In a later analysis, previously published TCR beta repertoires from 500 to 750 donors were re-analyzed and high-resolution HLA genotyping was added so that TCR occurrence patterns could be studied. Typing coverage varied by locus: roughly 620-640 donors for A, B, C, DRB1 and DQB1; some 520 for DQA1; about 570 for DPA1; roughly 450 for DPB1. The study used immunosequencing to profile the T cell repertoires of around 600 subjects and linked those repertoires to cytomegalovirus serostatus. Every repertoire in the discovery cohort had been generated on one and the same sequencing platform. A later genetic analysis took genome-wide SNP genotypes for about 65% of the 666 donors and used that subset as a discovery cohort. The study combined high-throughput TCR immunosequencing, statistical association of individual TCRs with disease status, and machine learning to predict cytomegalovirus infection status. The study was designed to test whether signatures of past pathogen exposure could be identified by cataloging public T cell receptors. Along with the approximately 650-subject first cohort, a separate validation cohort of over a hundred different subjects was used.

Library prep was done by the immunoSEQ multiplex PCR assay. For the multiplex PCR, a mixture combining 60 forward primers for TCR Vbeta segments and 13 reverse primers for TCR Jbeta segments was used. The CDR3 region of rearranged TCR beta genes was amplified from genomic DNA by a multiplex PCR assay. The amplified TCR beta libraries were sequenced on the Illumina HiSeq System as 87-base-pair reads. Concerning the study's data processing: A later analysis tallied some 79 million unique TCR beta chains across the 610 or so repertoires, and 10 million to 11 million of those chains were shared by two or more donors. To remove PCR and sequencing errors, raw reads were error-corrected and collapsed into unique sequences using a nearest-neighbor algorithm that merged closely related sequences. CDR3 sequences were aligned to IMGT reference sequences to assign V, D and J gene segments. For a sequence to be retained, a match of at least six nucleotides to both a V gene segment and a J gene segment was required. A rearrangement was called productive if the CDR3 had no stop codons and remained in frame with V and J, and every other rearrangement was called non-productive. CDR3 was defined according to IMGT convention as the region running from the second conserved V-encoded cysteine to the conserved J-encoded phenylalanine. The earlier analysis of 500 to 750 of the donors excluded any sequence lacking an unambiguous match to a single V gene segment. An earlier analysis of almost 600 of the donors classified V segments as functional when productive rearrangements were above 56.7% and as segregating when the standard deviation between donors was above 5%. A statistical classification framework was built for diagnosing cytomegalovirus status from the catalog of TCR beta chain sequences. In a later analysis, V and J genes were assigned by comparing TCR nucleotide sequences against IMGT/GENE-DB human TR gene sequences. Using the TCRdist pipeline, a later analysis assigned CDR3 sequences along with most-parsimonious VDJ recombination scenarios. In a later analysis, each TCR beta chain was defined by its CDR3 amino acid sequence together with its V-gene family, and reads lacking a unique V-gene family were excluded. To address suspected cross-contamination and a sequencing artifact, a later analysis removed a few hundred highly shared, low-generation-probability nucleotide sequences. For each public chain, a later analysis derived a clonal expansion index from normalized ranks of inferred template counts within each repertoire. A later analysis computed generation probabilities with a VDJ recombination model fitted to out-of-frame rearrangements, and checked the results against IGoR. In a later analysis, TCR-TCR, TCR-HLA and TCR-CMV co-occurrence was scored with hypergeometric tests, and a repertoire-size bias correction was applied to TCR pairs. A later analysis estimated false discovery rates by permuting HLA or CMV assignments 20 times. A later analysis grouped co-occurring TCRs with DBSCAN, adding TCRdist sequence similarity when clustering within HLA-allele-positive subsets. Repertoires with fewer than 30,000 or more than 120,000 public chains, plus five repertoires with anomalous nucleotide sharing, were excluded from co-occurrence clustering. TCRdb obtained this table from immuneACCESS and retained in-frame rearrangements with V and J assigned. These tables miss some clones; where compared with another copy, unresolved V genes account for less than half of the shortfall, and the remainder is unexplained. D and trimming come from the DNA, and the V and J calls and clone size come from that table. The sample contains about 110,000 clones, around 87% of them found a single time. About 1.8% of the sample belongs to the ten largest clones.

What the work shows at the level of the full study, not this receptor alone: A further reported finding was that TCR beta sequences accurately predicted the HLA-A and HLA-B alleles for most subjects in the first cohort. The cohort was sequenced for TCR beta chains only, and without alpha or paired-chain data the features that could be detected were limited. Because counts were too low, 15 or so rarely observed V segments, including chromosome 9 orphons, were excluded from the earlier analysis of several hundred of the donors. In an earlier analysis of more than 450 of the donors, most TCR beta V segments were observed in productive rearrangements about 87% or about 30% of the time, broadly matching IMGT annotations. A cluster of highly shared sequence variants was judged likely to represent a technical artifact of the sequencing pipeline. Most TCR sequences were seen in very few donors, while some public TCRs were found in many individuals. According to a later analysis, TCR association rates differed among HLA loci, with DRB1 alleles showing the most associated TCRs and HLA-C alleles showing the fewest. In vitro tests confirmed that a few of the cytomegalovirus-associated TCR beta chains recognize cytomegalovirus antigens. In the study, approximately 150 TCR beta chains were listed as associated with cytomegalovirus. For the cohort, immune exposure information was limited to CMV serostatus. Several of the top co-occurrence clusters appeared to be linked to parvovirus B19, influenza, CMV and Epstein-Barr virus, according to a later analysis. Specific HLA alleles were associated with 16,951 TCR beta sequences at a false discovery rate of 0.05 in a later analysis. Some IMGT-functional V segments, including TRBV6-2 and TRBV6-3, could not be told apart with the 87-base-pair reads, so those segments were excluded. A later analysis found that HLA-associated TCR beta chains were more clonally expanded and had lower generation probabilities than equally common non-associated chains. Presence/absence analyses assumed roughly uniform sequencing depth across donors, an assumption that may not hold. It was suggested by the authors that the approach could potentially be generalized to other disease states and immunological phenotypes. Most CMV-associated TCR beta chains appeared to be HLA-restricted in a later analysis, and the HLA associations seemed to be driven largely by CMV exposure. Because HLA typing was missing for some donors at each locus, association tests included only the typed subset. The classifier was reported to diagnose cytomegalovirus status with high specificity and sensitivity in both the original and validation cohorts. Assigning TCR associations to individual alleles was difficult when HLA alleles, especially DR and DQ, strongly co-occurred. According to a later genetic analysis, donors in an Asian-associated ancestry cluster had fewer N-insertions in productive TCRs than the approximately 610-donor mean. Linkage disequilibrium might explain the correlated functional status among segregating V segments, but an unknown experimental factor could not be ruled out. V-gene and J-gene trimming of TCR beta chains was associated with a missense DCLRE1C variant in a later genetic analysis, and the association was replicated in an independent cohort.

The CDR3 runs 13 residues from the cysteine to the phenylalanine. Solely the CDR3 DNA is kept, with 39 bases framed from the first base. Clipping removes 6 bases from V and 5 bases from J, with 5 as the unmatched junction base count. CDR1 is given as MDHEN and CDR2 as SYDVKM, both from the germline V gene. The cohort consisted of 600 to 700 healthy bone marrow donors. Cohort members were all nominally healthy when sampled, although unrecorded immune exposures were likely present. The donor was CMV seronegative and belonged to the group of approximately 320 seronegative cohort members. A peripheral blood sample was collected from each donor, and TCR beta sequencing was performed on peripheral blood mononuclear cells. The Qiagen DNeasy Blood Extraction Kit was used to extract genomic DNA from the blood cell samples. Concerning this clone itself: No antigen is known for it. One base away there is no much larger clone; base qualities are not given.

Sequences were obtained from PBMCs. The chain employs TRBV28 and TRBJ1-2, and 8 junctional nucleotides match TRBD1. The sequence was obtained from a man in his forties in good health and CMV-seronegative. The CDR3 region: CASRMQGAYGYTF. The nucleotides are TGTGCCAGCAGGATGCAGGGGGCTTATGGCTACACCTTC.